The present entry profiles one T cell receptor (beta chain) with its context. Its antigen is as yet unknown. This CDR3 comprises 16 residues. V was cut by 0 bases and J by 4 bases, with 15 bases left in between. The germline V gene encodes CDR1 LGHNA and CDR2 YSLEER. TCRdb used MiXCR to reprocess the RT-PCR reads, holding one entry per CDR3 protein. The table records 550,000 to 600,000 distinct CDR3 sequences, 12% of them present only once. This sample is part of a study of response to subunit inactivated influenza vaccine. Study results and caveats: The authors suggested that few new T cells are recruited per seasonal influenza vaccination.

The clonotype comes from a man aged 45-65 years who received an inactivated influenza vaccine. The chain employs TRBV4-3 and TRBJ2-5; TRBD2 might be the D (6 bases). The input for sequencing was PBMCs from blood, taken on the day of vaccination. The CDR3 spells CASSQDVTPAGETQYF. The CDR3 coding sequence is TGCGCCAGCAGCCAAGATGTCACACCAGCGGGAGAGACCCAGTACTTC.